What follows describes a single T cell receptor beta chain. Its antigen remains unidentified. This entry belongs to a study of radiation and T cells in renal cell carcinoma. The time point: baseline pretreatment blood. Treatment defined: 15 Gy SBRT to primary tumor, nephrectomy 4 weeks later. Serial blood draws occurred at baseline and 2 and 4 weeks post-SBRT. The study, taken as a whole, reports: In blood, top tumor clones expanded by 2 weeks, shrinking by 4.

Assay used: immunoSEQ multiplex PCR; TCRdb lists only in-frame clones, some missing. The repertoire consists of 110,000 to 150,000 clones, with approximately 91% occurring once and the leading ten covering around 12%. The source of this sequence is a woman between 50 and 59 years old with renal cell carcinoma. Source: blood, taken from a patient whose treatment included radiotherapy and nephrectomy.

The CDR3 region is CASSDTGLAGRSSYNEQFF. CDR3 nucleotides: TGTGCCAGCAGTGATACCGGACTAGCGGGGAGGAGCTCCTACAATGAGCAGTTCTTC. The V gene is TRBV6-1, the J gene TRBJ2-1, with 12 bases fitting TRBD2. The CDR3 covers 19 residues. The trim removed 3 bases at V and 0 bases at J, leaving 9 bases unmatched. Germline V gene data show CDR1 as MNHNS and CDR2 as SASEGT.